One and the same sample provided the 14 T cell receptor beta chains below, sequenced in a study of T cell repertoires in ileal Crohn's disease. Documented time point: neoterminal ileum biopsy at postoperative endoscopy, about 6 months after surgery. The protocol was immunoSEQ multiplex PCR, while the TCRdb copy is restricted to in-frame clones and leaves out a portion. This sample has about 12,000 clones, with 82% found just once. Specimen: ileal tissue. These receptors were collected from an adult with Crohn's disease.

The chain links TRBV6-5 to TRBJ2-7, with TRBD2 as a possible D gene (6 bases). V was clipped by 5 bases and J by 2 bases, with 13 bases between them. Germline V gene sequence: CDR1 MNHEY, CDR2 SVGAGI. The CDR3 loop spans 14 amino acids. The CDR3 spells CASSTGGGTYEQYF. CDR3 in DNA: TGTGCCAGCAGTACGGGCGGCGGGACCTACGAGCAGTACTTC.

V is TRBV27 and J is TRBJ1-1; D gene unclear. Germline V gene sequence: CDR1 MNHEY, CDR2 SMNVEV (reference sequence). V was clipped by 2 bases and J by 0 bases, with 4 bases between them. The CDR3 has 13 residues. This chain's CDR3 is CASSLQMNTEAFF. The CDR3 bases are TGTGCCAGCAGTTTACAGATGAACACTGAAGCTTTCTTT.

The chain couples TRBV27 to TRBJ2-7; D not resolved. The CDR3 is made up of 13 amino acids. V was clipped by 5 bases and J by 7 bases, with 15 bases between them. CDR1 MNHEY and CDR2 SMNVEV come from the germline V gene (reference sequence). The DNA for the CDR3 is TGTGCCAGCAGTCACGGATCGGAGTTAGAGCAGTACTTC. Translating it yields CASSHGSELEQYF.

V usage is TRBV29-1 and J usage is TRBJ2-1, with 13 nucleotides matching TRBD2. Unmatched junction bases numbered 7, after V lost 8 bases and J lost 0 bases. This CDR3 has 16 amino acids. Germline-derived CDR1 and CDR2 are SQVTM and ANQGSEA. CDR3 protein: CSLRTSGGRSYNEQFF. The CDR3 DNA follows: TGCAGCCTGAGGACTAGCGGGGGTCGCTCCTACAATGAGCAGTTCTTC.

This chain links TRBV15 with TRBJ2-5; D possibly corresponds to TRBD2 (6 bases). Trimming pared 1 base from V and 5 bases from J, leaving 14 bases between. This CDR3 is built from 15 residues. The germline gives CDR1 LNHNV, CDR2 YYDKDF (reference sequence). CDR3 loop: CATSRGSAGRETQYF. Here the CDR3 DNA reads TGTGCCACCAGCAGAGGTTCGGCAGGGAGGGAGACCCAGTACTTC. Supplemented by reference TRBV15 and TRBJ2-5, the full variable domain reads DAMVIQNPRYQVTQFGKPVTLSCSQTLNHNVMYWYQQKSSQAPKLLFHYYDKDFNNEADTPDNFQSRRPNTSFCFLDIRSPGLGDTAMYLCATSRGSAGRETQYFGPGTRLLVL.

CDR3 sequence (DNA): TGTGCCAGCAGCGTAAGGACAGGGAACACTGAAGCTTTCTTT. It codes for CASSVRTGNTEAFF. The chain links TRBV9 to TRBJ1-1, with TRBD1 identical over 7 bases. From germline, CDR1 is SGDLS and CDR2 YYNGEE. This CDR3 region has 14 residues. The junction had 1 base not matched to a gene; V was cut back by 1 base and J by 1 base.

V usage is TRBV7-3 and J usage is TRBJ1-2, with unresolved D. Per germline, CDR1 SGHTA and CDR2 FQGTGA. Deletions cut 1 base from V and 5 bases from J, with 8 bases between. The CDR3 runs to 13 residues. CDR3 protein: CASSLNPGYGYTF. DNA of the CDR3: TGTGCCAGCAGCTTAAATCCCGGGTATGGCTACACCTTC.

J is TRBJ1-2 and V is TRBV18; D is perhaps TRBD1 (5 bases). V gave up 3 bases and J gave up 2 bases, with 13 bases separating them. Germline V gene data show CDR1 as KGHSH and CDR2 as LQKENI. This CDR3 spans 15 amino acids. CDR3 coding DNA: TGTGCCAGCTCACCGCTTCGGACAACGAACTATGGCTACACCTTC. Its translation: CASSPLRTTNYGYTF.

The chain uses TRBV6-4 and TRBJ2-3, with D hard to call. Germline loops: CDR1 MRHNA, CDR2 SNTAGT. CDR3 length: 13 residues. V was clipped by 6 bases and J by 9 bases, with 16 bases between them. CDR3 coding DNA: TGTGCCAGCAGCCTCAATAGCCGTGGCACGCAGTATTTT. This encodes CASSLNSRGTQYF.

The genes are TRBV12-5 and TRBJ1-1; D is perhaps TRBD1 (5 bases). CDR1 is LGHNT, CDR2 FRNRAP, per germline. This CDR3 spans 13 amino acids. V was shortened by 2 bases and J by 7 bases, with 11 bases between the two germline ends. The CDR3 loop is CASGLQGGGEAFF. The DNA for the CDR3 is TGTGCTAGTGGTTTGCAGGGAGGTGGTGAAGCTTTCTTT.

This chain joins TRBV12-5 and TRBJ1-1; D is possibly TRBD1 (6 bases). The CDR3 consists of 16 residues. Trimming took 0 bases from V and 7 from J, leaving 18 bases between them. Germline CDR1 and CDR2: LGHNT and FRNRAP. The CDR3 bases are TGTGCTAGTGGTTTGGTACTTATCGGGGGGCGCTTTGAAGCTTTCTTT. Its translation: CASGLVLIGGRFEAFF.

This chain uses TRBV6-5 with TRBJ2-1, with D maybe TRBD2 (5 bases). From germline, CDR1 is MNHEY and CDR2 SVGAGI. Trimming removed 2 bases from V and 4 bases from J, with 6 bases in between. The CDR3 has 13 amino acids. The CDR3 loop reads CASSYRTYNEQFF. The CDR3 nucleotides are TGTGCCAGCAGTTACAGGACTTACAATGAGCAGTTCTTC.

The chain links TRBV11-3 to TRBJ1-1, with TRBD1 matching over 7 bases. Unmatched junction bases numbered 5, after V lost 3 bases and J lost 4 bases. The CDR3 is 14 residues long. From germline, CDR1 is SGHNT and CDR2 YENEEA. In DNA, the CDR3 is TGTGCCAGCAGCTTTACAGGGGATTTCACTGAAGCTTTCTTT. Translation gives CASSFTGDFTEAFF. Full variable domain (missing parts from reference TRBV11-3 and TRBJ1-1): EAGVVQSPRYKIIEKKQPVAFWCNPISGHNTLYWYLQNLGQGPELLIRYENEEAVDDSQLPKDRFSAERLKGVDSTLKIQPAELGDSAVYLCASSFTGDFTEAFFGQGTRLTVV.

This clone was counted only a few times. The CDR3 nucleotides read TGTGCCAGCAGCTTGTCCCGGACAGCTGCTAACTATGGCTACACCTTC. Protein product: CASSLSRTAANYGYTF. This rearrangement joins TRBV5-6 to TRBJ1-2; maybe TRBD1 (6 bases). Germline V gene sequence: CDR1 SGHDT, CDR2 YYEEEE. Trimming took 1 base from V and 0 from J, leaving 13 bases between them. The length of the CDR3 is 16 residues.